A selection of T cell receptor beta chains follows, all from one sample in a study of beta chain features in type 1 diabetes. Sequencing was performed with immunoSEQ multiplex PCR; in TCRdb, only in-frame clones are kept and a portion is missing. The table has 300,000 to 350,000 clones, 13% to 15% seen once. Input material: central memory CD4+ T cells from blood. These receptors were collected from a man aged 25-45 years in good health. The CDR3 runs from the conserved cysteine through the conserved F or W. The size entry is marked missing in some rows and otherwise reads once, few, many or a size class.

TRBV18,TRBJ2-5,NA,CASSPKQQGFTQETQYF
TRBV9,TRBJ2-4,NA,CASSVEGNRMDIQYF
TRBV15,TRBJ2-2,NA,CATSRPRGELFF
TRBV7-9,TRBJ2-7,few,CASSLDGTGAHEQYF
TRBV15,TRBJ2-7,NA,CATSKQDRSYEQYF
TRBV2,TRBJ2-2,few,CAGGANTGELFF
TRBV25-1,TRBJ1-3,few,CASTDSGHSGNTIYF
TRBV15,TRBJ2-5,few,CATSFEETQYF
TRBV6-5,TRBJ2-4,NA,CASSYSSRGAKNIQYF
TRBV7-9,TRBJ2-5,few,CASSPDDRGLLETQYF
TRBV6-1,TRBJ2-1,NA,CASSEHYGWGQGVNEQFF
TRBV19,TRBJ2-6,few,CASRRTSGSSGANVLTF
TRBV11-3,TRBJ2-1,NA,CASSSSGGIHEQFF
TRBV9,TRBJ2-1,NA,CASSTSFPGEQFF
TRBV20-1,TRBJ2-7,few,CSAREGYKQYF
TRBV14,TRBJ1-6,few,CASSGQRGSSPLHF
TRBV19,TRBJ2-4,few,CASSTQTSLGLGNIQYF
TRBV5-4,TRBJ1-2,few,CASSLEAGINYGYTF
TRBV6-6,TRBJ1-1,NA,CASTLDRNERAFF
TRBV19,TRBJ1-5,NA,CASATTVSNQPQHF
TRBV10-3,TRBJ2-3,NA,CAIRPSGGIDTQYF
TRBV12-5,TRBJ2-5,NA,CASGLPHGQGGKTQYF
TRBV5-1,TRBJ2-1,NA,CASSLAGGRFYNEQFF
TRBV7-9,TRBJ2-7,NA,CASSSPPEVQEQYF
TRBV18,TRBJ1-4,NA,CASSTTTGNTNEKLFF
TRBV5-1,TRBJ2-4,few,CASSLEGRGNIQYF
TRBV7-2,TRBJ1-5,few,CASSRERTDNQPQHF
TRBV7-7,TRBJ2-1,few,CASSLGGPGLAGVMGKNEQFF
TRBV7-2,TRBJ1-4,NA,CASSPDSGEKLFF
TRBV10-3,TRBJ2-3,few,CAISVTGGEGTDTQYF
TRBV7-9,TRBJ2-7,NA,CASSGGRFYEQYF
TRBV5-1,TRBJ2-1,NA,CASVAGDVYNEQFF
TRBV25-1,TRBJ2-1,few,CASSVHGGAAEQFF
TRBV6-6,TRBJ1-1,NA,CASSADRDTEAFF
TRBV19,TRBJ1-2,few,CASTPSTGTNYGYTF
TRBV20-1,TRBJ2-1,few,CSASRGKQFF
TRBV27,TRBJ2-6,NA,CASSLRGQVSGANVLTF
TRBV29-1,TRBJ2-3,few,CSVDRRRVLSTDTQYF
TRBV28,TRBJ1-5,few,CASSLTPANQPQHF
TRBV2,TRBJ1-6,NA,CASIRTASSNSPLHF
TRBV4-3,TRBJ1-6,NA,CANTDVDF
TRBV27,TRBJ2-3,NA,CASSPGLFTDTQYF
TRBV5-1,TRBJ1-6,few,CASTLDGPSSYNSPLHF
TRBV30,TRBJ1-4,NA,CAWTGQGGEKLFF